This T cell receptor (beta chain) was sequenced during a study of T cells after yellow fever vaccination. Each CDR3 protein is one row after TCRdb ran MiXCR on the 5' RACE reads. The data contain 550,000 to 750,000 distinct CDR3 sequences, about 14% of them singletons. CDR3 length: 15 residues. CDR1 is SGHTA and CDR2 is FQGNSA in the germline V gene. Trimming shortened V by 1 base and J by 3 bases, and 7 bases separated the two germline ends. This sequence was found in a man aged 30-40 years who received the YFV17D yellow fever vaccine. The sequences come from PBMCs, collected on the day of the yellow fever booster vaccination. The chain carries TRBV7-2 and TRBJ2-6; D gene ambiguous. The CDR3 protein is CASSLDVLGANVLTF. CDR3 nucleotides: TGTGCCAGCAGCTTAGACGTCCTTGGGGCCAACGTCCTGACTTTC. Combining the CDR3 with reference TRBV7-2 and TRBJ2-6 gives the whole variable domain GAGVSQSPSNKVTEKGKDVELRCDPISGHTALYWYRQSLGQGLEFLIYFQGNSAPDKSGLPSDRFSAERTGGSVSTLTIQRTQQEDSAVYLCASSLDVLGANVLTFGAGSRLTVL.